What follows are 18 T cell receptor beta chains derived from one specimen sequenced in a study of cytomegalovirus exposure and HLA in healthy donors. The PCR was carried out with 60 Vbeta primers and 13 Jbeta primers. Here immunoSEQ multiplex PCR was the method, and the copy in TCRdb shows in-frame clones only, minus some. The table includes under 200,000 clones, 82% detected once. Sequencing used PBMCs. The receptor set was obtained from a man between 45 and 60 years old in good health and CMV-seropositive.

In its sample, this clone was seen a few times. The chain employs TRBV6-5 and TRBJ1-2; D uncertain. This CDR3 is built from 12 residues. V lost 7 bases, J lost 3 bases, and 9 bases lay in between. The germline CDR1 and CDR2 sequences are MNHEY and SVGAGI. Here the CDR3 DNA reads TGTGCCAGCATGGGCCAGGACTATGGCTACACCTTC. The encoded protein is CASMGQDYGYTF.

About this clone itself: Within the sample, other DNA sequences also encode this same CDR3. The chain links TRBV7-9 to TRBJ2-2; D unresolved. This CDR3 is 14 amino acids long. V lost 2 bases and J 1 base, leaving 5 bases between the germline ends. Germline V CDR1 and CDR2: SEHNR, FQNEAQ (reference sequence). This CDR3 is CASSLTENTGELFF. For the CDR3, the DNA is TGTGCCAGCAGCTTAACAGAGAACACCGGGGAGCTGTTTTTT.

J is TRBJ1-1 and V is TRBV7-6; 9 bases align to TRBD1. After removal of 4 bases from V and 0 bases from J, the junction contained 6 bases not matched to a gene. This CDR3 has 16 residues. The germline V gene has CDR1 SGHVS and CDR2 FNYEAQ. The CDR3 coding sequence is TGTGCCAGCAGCTACCGACAGGGGGTCTTGAACACTGAAGCTTTCTTT. This sequence encodes CASSYRQGVLNTEAFF.

The J gene is TRBJ2-6, the V gene TRBV28; 8 nucleotides agree with TRBD1. The CDR3 is 17 residues long. Germline V lookup: CDR1 MDHEN, CDR2 SYDVKM. V was pared by 6 bases and J by 0 bases, with 7 bases of the junction left unmatched. The CDR3 loop reads CASRPGQGLSGANVLTF. The CDR3 DNA reads TGTGCCAGCAGGCCCGGACAGGGACTCTCTGGGGCCAACGTCCTGACTTTC.

The chain links TRBV5-1 to TRBJ2-7, with D perhaps assigned TRBD1 or TRBD2 (7 bases each). V was shortened by 4 bases and J by 1 base, with 15 bases between the two germline ends. In germline, CDR1 is SGHRS, CDR2 YFSETQ. The CDR3 has 15 residues. The CDR3, as DNA: TGCGCCAGCAGCGTGGGACAGCGGGATTCCTACGAGCAGTACTTC. Amino acids: CASSVGQRDSYEQYF.

The CDR3 here is CASSPQGSNEKLFF. In nucleotides, the CDR3 is TGTGCCAGCAGTCCACAGGGGTCTAATGAAAAACTGTTTTTT. The V gene is TRBV5-6, the J gene TRBJ1-4; 7 positions match TRBD1. V dropped 5 bases and J dropped 3; count of bases not matched to a gene: 4. This CDR3 is built from 14 residues. CDR1 and CDR2 from the germline V gene are SGHDT and YYEEEE.

The V gene is TRBV5-6, the J gene TRBJ2-7; D is ambiguous. With 0 bases removed from V and 3 bases from J, the gap between germline ends came to 7 bases. Germline V gene lookup returns CDR1 SGHDT and CDR2 YYEEEE. The CDR3 is 13 amino acids. CDR3 loop: CASSLVQDYEQYF. CDR3 in DNA: TGTGCCAGCAGCTTGGTCCAGGACTACGAGCAGTACTTC.

In DNA form, the CDR3 reads TGTGCCAGCAGTTTACCGGGACTAGCGGAGAAATCCTACGAGCAGTACTTC. It translates to CASSLPGLAEKSYEQYF. The chain recombines TRBV28 with TRBJ2-7, with TRBD2 matching over 11 bases. This CDR3 is 17 amino acids long. Germline V lookup: CDR1 MDHEN, CDR2 SYDVKM. V trimming: 2 bases; J trimming: 1 base; junction bases outside the gene matches: 7.

This chain uses TRBV4-3 with TRBJ2-5, with D possibly matching TRBD1 (6 bases). This CDR3 has 16 residues. The V gene lost 1 base and the J gene lost 5 bases, with 17 bases spanning the gap. Germline V CDR1 and CDR2: LGHNA, YSLEER. CDR3 protein: CASSQAKGRGLETQYF. DNA for the CDR3: TGCGCCAGCAGCCAAGCCAAGGGCAGGGGATTGGAGACCCAGTACTTC.

The J gene is TRBJ2-3, the V gene TRBV30; D ambiguous. Germline V gene sequence: CDR1 GTSNPN, CDR2 SVGIG (reference sequence). The CDR3 runs to 14 residues. V shed 3 bases and J shed 0 bases, with 10 bases lying between them. CDR3 protein: CAWSLVVSTDTQYF. The CDR3 bases are TGTGCCTGGAGCCTAGTAGTTAGCACAGATACGCAGTATTTT.

CDR3 residues: CASSFVQLTDTQYF. For the CDR3, the DNA is TGTGCCAGCAGTTTTGTACAGCTCACAGATACGCAGTATTTT. V usage is TRBV28 and J usage is TRBJ2-3; D gene ambiguous. V was cut by 3 bases and J by 2 bases, with 9 bases left in between. This CDR3 has 14 residues. Germline V gene data show CDR1 as MDHEN and CDR2 as SYDVKM.

The chain couples TRBV30 to TRBJ2-1; 10 bases match TRBD2. The V gene's germline CDR1 is GTSNPN and CDR2 SVGIG (reference sequence). Trimming removed 5 bases from V and 4 bases from J; junction bases left unmatched: 14. The CDR3 loop spans 17 amino acids. CDR3 protein: CAWYPMDSGGPYNEQFF. CDR3 coding DNA: TGTGCCTGGTACCCCATGGATAGCGGGGGGCCTTACAATGAGCAGTTCTTC.

This chain links TRBV6-5 with TRBJ1-1, with a tentative D call TRBD1 (6 bases). CDR3 length: 12 amino acids. Germline values: CDR1 MNHEY, CDR2 SVGAGI. V lost 9 bases and J 6 bases, leaving 14 bases between the germline ends. The CDR3 loop reads CASYQGSPEAFF. The CDR3 DNA follows: TGTGCCAGTTACCAGGGGAGCCCTGAAGCTTTCTTT.

The genes are TRBV29-1 and TRBJ2-7; 8 bases are a match to TRBD1. CDR1 and CDR2 from the germline V gene are SQVTM and ANQGSEA. V was clipped by 0 bases and J by 0 bases; unmatched bases: 4. This CDR3 spans 15 amino acids. CDR3 residues: CSVEDGTGLSYEQYF. The CDR3 bases are TGCAGCGTTGAAGACGGGACAGGACTCTCCTACGAGCAGTACTTC.

This chain uses TRBV28 with TRBJ1-1; the D gene is possibly TRBD1 (6 bases). This CDR3 has 13 residues. V lost 3 bases and J 5 bases, leaving 10 bases between the germline ends. CDR1 MDHEN and CDR2 SYDVKM come from the germline V gene. CDR3 nucleotide sequence: TGTGCCAGCAGTTTCAGGGGAAGGACTGAAGCTTTCTTT. It specifies CASSFRGRTEAFF. The whole variable domain, remainder taken from reference TRBV28 and TRBJ1-1, is DVKVTQSSRYLVKRTGEKVFLECVQDMDHENMFWYRQDPGLGLRLIYFSYDVKMKEKGDIPEGYSVSREKKERFSLILESASTNQTSMYLCASSFRGRTEAFFGQGTRLTVV.

The rearrangement joins TRBV9 to TRBJ2-1; 11 bases are a match to TRBD2. Germline assignment: CDR1 SGDLS and CDR2 YYNGEE. J gave up 7 bases and V 2 bases, and 11 bases lay outside the gene matches. The CDR3 length is 17 residues. For the CDR3, the DNA is TGTGCCAGCAGCGTTGAGGGTAGCGGGGGGGCCGGGAATGAGCAGTTCTTC. Translated: CASSVEGSGGAGNEQFF.

This chain joins TRBV13 and TRBJ2-1; 15 bases agree with TRBD2. The CDR3 is 17 residues long. The trim removed 4 bases at V and 7 bases at J, leaving 8 bases unmatched. The germline V gene has CDR1 PRHDT and CDR2 FYEKMQ (reference sequence). The CDR3 is CASSWRTSGRVVNEQFF. CDR3 nucleotide sequence: TGTGCCAGCAGCTGGAGGACTAGCGGGAGGGTTGTTAATGAGCAGTTCTTC.

Turning to this clone: The junction differs from germline at one of its ends, possibly a read error. The genes are TRBV7-9 and TRBJ2-2, with no clear D. Germline V gene lookup returns CDR1 SEHNR and CDR2 FQNEAQ (reference sequence). The CDR3 has 13 amino acids. The CDR3 reads CSSSQRLGGELFF. CDR3 nucleotide sequence: TGTTCCAGCAGCCAGCGACTGGGCGGGGAGCTGTTTTTT.